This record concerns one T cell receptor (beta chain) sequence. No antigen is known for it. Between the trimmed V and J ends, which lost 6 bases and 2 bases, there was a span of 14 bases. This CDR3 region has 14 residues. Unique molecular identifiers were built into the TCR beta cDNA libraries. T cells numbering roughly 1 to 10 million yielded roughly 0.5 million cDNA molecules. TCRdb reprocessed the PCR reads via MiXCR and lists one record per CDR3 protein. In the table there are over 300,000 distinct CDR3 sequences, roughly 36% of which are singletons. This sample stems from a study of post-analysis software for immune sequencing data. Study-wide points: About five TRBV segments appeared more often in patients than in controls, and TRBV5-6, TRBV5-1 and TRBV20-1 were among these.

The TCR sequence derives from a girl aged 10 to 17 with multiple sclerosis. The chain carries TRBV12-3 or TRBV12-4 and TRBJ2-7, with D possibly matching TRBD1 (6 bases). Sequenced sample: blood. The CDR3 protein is CASRATGWPYEQYF. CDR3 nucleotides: TGTGCCAGCAGGGCCACAGGGTGGCCCTACGAGCAGTACTTC.